This is a list of T cell receptor beta chains from one sample in a study of cytomegalovirus exposure and HLA in healthy donors. Profiling relied on immunoSEQ multiplex PCR, and the TCRdb table lists in-frame clones only, not all of them. This table has under 130,000 clones, 65% to 80% appearing once. Material: PBMCs. Every receptor here comes from a male donor in good health and CMV-seronegative. Both conserved end residues are part of each CDR3. A D gene is named only where the DNA matches it firmly. Clone sizes are given selectively: once, few, many, or a class where the clone is expanded.

size: NA; V: TRBV18; D: NA; J: TRBJ1-3; CDR3: CASSPSHGVYGNTIYF; DNA: TGTGCCAGCTCACCTTCCCACGGGGTGTACGGAAACACCATATATTTT
size: few; V: TRBV30; D: NA; J: TRBJ2-2; CDR3: CALDSPSNTGELFF; DNA: TGTGCTCTAGATTCGCCCTCGAACACCGGGGAGCTGTTTTTT
size: once; V: TRBV5-6; D: NA; J: TRBJ2-1; CDR3: CASSLGAGHEQFF; DNA: TGTGCCAGCAGCTTGGGAGCGGGCCATGAGCAGTTCTTC
size: few; V: TRBV10-3; D: NA; J: TRBJ1-1; CDR3: CAIRPAGVKNTEAFF; DNA: TGTGCCATCAGGCCAGCCGGGGTAAAGAACACTGAAGCTTTCTTT
size: NA; V: TRBV9; D: NA; J: TRBJ1-1; CDR3: CASSVAERGNTEAFF; DNA: TGTGCCAGCAGCGTAGCAGAAAGGGGTAACACTGAAGCTTTCTTT
size: NA; V: TRBV9; D: NA; J: TRBJ2-7; CDR3: CASSQGPASSYEQYF; DNA: TGTGCCAGCAGCCAGGGCCCTGCGAGCTCCTACGAGCAGTACTTC
size: once; V: TRBV9; D: NA; J: TRBJ2-5; CDR3: CASSFNGVGGETQYF; DNA: TGTGCCAGCAGCTTCAATGGTGTTGGAGGAGAGACCCAGTACTTC
size: NA; V: TRBV6-1; D: NA; J: TRBJ2-2; CDR3: CASSGRVAGELFF; DNA: TGTGCCAGCAGTGGCAGGGTAGCCGGGGAGCTGTTTTTT
size: NA; V: TRBV21-1; D: NA; J: TRBJ2-3; CDR3: CASSIRGASGSAGTDTQYF; DNA: TGTGCCAGCAGCATCCGAGGGGCTAGCGGGAGTGCGGGGACAGATACGCAGTATTTT
size: NA; V: TRBV2; D: TRBD1; J: TRBJ1-5; CDR3: CASRKDRGNQPQHF; DNA: TGTGCCAGCAGAAAGGACAGGGGCAATCAGCCCCAGCATTTT
size: NA; V: TRBV19; D: NA; J: TRBJ2-5; CDR3: CASSIAASVQYRETQYF; DNA: TGTGCCAGTAGTATAGCGGCCTCAGTCCAATACAGGGAGACCCAGTACTTC
size: once; V: TRBV28; D: TRBD1; J: TRBJ1-4; CDR3: CASSFGQGRRNEKLFF; DNA: TGTGCCAGCAGTTTTGGACAGGGGCGACGAAATGAAAAACTGTTTTTT
size: once; V: TRBV6-5; D: NA; J: TRBJ2-5; CDR3: CASNEDSDSTQYF; DNA: TGTGCCAGCAATGAAGACTCAGATTCGACCCAGTACTTC
size: NA; V: TRBV7-3; D: TRBD2; J: TRBJ2-7; CDR3: CASSLRAGGPYEQYF; DNA: TGTGCCAGCAGCTTACGAGCGGGAGGCCCCTACGAGCAGTACTTC
size: NA; V: TRBV11-2; D: TRBD2; J: TRBJ2-1; CDR3: CASIPPGLAAYNEQFF; DNA: TGTGCCAGCATTCCACCGGGACTAGCGGCCTACAATGAGCAGTTCTTC
size: few; V: TRBV11-3; D: TRBD2; J: TRBJ2-1; CDR3: CASSAGTSGSDEQFF; DNA: TGTGCCAGCAGCGCCGGGACTAGCGGGAGCGATGAGCAGTTCTTC
size: NA; V: TRBV14; D: NA; J: TRBJ1-3; CDR3: CASSQVAGIGNTIYF; DNA: TGTGCCAGCAGCCAAGTTGCAGGGATCGGAAACACCATATATTTT
size: NA; V: TRBV27; D: NA; J: TRBJ2-1; CDR3: CASSFSLASYNEQFF; DNA: TGTGCCAGCAGTTTCAGCCTAGCGTCTTACAATGAGCAGTTCTTC
size: once; V: TRBV5-1; D: NA; J: TRBJ2-2; CDR3: CASSARQGGTGELFF; DNA: TGCGCCAGCAGCGCCAGACAGGGAGGCACCGGGGAGCTGTTTTTT
size: NA; V: TRBV19; D: NA; J: TRBJ2-1; CDR3: CASASLGTPTHNEQFF; DNA: TGTGCCAGTGCCTCCTTAGGGACACCAACACACAATGAGCAGTTCTTC
size: NA; V: TRBV4-3; D: NA; J: TRBJ2-7; CDR3: CASSQDLVGRYEQYF; DNA: TGCGCCAGCAGCCAAGATTTAGTTGGGCGCTACGAGCAGTACTTC
size: NA; V: TRBV5-4; D: TRBD2; J: TRBJ2-1; CDR3: CASSSLALGRAGNEQFF; DNA: TGTGCCAGCAGCTCCTTAGCGTTAGGGAGGGCCGGTAATGAGCAGTTCTTC
size: NA; V: TRBV19; D: TRBD1; J: TRBJ1-2; CDR3: CASSRGQGAVGYTF; DNA: TGTGCCAGTAGCCGGGGACAGGGGGCTGTGGGCTACACCTTC
size: once; V: TRBV18; D: TRBD2; J: TRBJ2-7; CDR3: CASSPPTGGGEQYF; DNA: TGTGCCAGCTCACCACCTACGGGAGGGGGCGAGCAGTACTTC
size: NA; V: TRBV5-6; D: TRBD2; J: TRBJ2-7; CDR3: CASSLGTSGIGEQYF; DNA: TGTGCCAGCAGCTTGGGGACTAGCGGGATTGGCGAGCAGTACTTC
size: NA; V: TRBV13; D: NA; J: TRBJ1-1; CDR3: CASSLAVNTEAFF; DNA: TGTGCCAGCAGCCTAGCAGTGAACACTGAAGCTTTCTTT
size: NA; V: TRBV5-1; D: TRBD1; J: TRBJ1-1; CDR3: CASSWDRPNTEAFF; DNA: TGCGCCAGCAGCTGGGACAGGCCGAACACTGAAGCTTTCTTT